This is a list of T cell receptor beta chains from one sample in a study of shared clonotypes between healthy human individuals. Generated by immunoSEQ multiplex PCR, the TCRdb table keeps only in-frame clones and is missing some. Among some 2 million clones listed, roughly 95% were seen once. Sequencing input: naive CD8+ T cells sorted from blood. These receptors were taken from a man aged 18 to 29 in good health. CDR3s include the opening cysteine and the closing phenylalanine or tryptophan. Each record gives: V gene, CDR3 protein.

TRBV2 CASSEVWGTTEAFF
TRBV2 CASSELGTDTQYF
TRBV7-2 CASSLVSGLDEQYF
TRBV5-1 CASRRGWDTEAFF
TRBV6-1 CASRWDRVGNQPQHF
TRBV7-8 CASSPPLAGASYNEQFF
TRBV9 CASSVEGGAGANVLTF
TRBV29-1 CSVVSGVEDNEQFF
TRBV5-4 CASSLKAHGGYEQYF
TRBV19 CASTLNQGVSNQPQHF
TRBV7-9 CASSLAQGNTGELFF
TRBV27 CATAGQPAGELFF
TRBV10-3 CAISEGGGGTTDTQYF
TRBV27 CASSLAPGTGRNEQYF
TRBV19 CASSIGRTEAFF
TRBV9 CASSVGTSGRPYEQYF
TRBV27 CASSPSGLAGDEQFF
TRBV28 CATSSSLEKSGEKLFF
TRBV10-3 CAISGPVRLAGEPYEQYF
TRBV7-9 CASSLGQSEQYF
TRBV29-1 CSVEEGLEQYF
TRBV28 CASSGPGLSGSQPQHF
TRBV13 CASSLPGVGYEQYF
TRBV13 CASRLAGNTIYF
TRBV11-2 CASSLGPTGGHSYEQYF
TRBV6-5 CASSLTGAGIEQYF
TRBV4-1 CASSQDAAGPTYNSPLHF
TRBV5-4 CASSLAGGNYGYTF
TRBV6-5 CASRFGQGTGTEAFF
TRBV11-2 CASSLGAVRDYGYTF
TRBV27 CASSFWPRGGTEAFF
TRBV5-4 CASSAGTGDYGYTF
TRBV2 CASSVGSWEQFF
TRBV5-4 CASSPGGMADTQYF
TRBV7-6 CASSLERGETQYF
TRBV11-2 CASSLGQLAFF
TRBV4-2 CASSQVLAGPTDTQYF
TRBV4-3 CASSQVAGSYEQYF
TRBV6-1 CASSVGQGANYGYTF
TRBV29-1 CSVETASNTEAFF
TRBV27 CASSLSRGLHGYTF